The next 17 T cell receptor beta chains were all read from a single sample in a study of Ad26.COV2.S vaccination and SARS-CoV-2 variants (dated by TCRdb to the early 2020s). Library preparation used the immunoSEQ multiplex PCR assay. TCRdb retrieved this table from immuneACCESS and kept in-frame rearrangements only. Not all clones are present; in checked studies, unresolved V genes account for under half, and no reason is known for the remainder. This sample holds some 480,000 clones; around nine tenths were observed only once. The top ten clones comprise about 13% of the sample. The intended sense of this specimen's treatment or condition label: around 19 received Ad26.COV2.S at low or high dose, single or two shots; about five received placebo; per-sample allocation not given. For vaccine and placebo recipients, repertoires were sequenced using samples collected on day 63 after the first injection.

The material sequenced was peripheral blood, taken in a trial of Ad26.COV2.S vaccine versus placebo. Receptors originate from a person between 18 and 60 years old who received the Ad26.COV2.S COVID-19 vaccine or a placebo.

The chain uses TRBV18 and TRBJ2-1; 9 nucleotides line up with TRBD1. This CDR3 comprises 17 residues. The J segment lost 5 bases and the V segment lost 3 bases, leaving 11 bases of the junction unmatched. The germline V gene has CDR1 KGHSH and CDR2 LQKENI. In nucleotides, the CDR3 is TGTGCCAGCTCACCGATCGCGACCGGGACAGGGCACAATGAGCAGTTCTTC. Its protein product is CASSPIATGTGHNEQFF.

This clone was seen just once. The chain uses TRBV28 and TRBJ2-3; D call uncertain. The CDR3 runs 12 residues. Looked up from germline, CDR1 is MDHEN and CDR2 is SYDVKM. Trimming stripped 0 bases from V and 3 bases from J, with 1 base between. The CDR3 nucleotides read TGTGCCAGCAGTTTATGGACAGATACGCAGTATTTT. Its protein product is CASSLWTDTQYF.

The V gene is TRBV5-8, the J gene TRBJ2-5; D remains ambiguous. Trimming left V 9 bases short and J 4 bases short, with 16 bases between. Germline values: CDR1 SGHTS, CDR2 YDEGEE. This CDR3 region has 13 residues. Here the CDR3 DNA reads TGTGCCAACGCGCGGCGCATTGTAGAGACCCAGTACTTC. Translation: CANARRIVETQYF.

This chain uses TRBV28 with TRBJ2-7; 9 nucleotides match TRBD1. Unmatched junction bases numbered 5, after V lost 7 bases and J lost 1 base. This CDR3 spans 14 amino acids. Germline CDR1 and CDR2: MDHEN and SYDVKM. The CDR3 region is CASNRQGGSYEQYF. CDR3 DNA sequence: TGTGCCAGCAACCGACAGGGGGGTTCCTACGAGCAGTACTTC.

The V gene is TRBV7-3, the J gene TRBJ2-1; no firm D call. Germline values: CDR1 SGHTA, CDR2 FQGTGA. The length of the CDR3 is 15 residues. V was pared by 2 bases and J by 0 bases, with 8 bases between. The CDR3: CASSLVASSYNEQFF. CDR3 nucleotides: TGTGCCAGCAGCTTAGTGGCTAGCTCCTACAATGAGCAGTTCTTC.

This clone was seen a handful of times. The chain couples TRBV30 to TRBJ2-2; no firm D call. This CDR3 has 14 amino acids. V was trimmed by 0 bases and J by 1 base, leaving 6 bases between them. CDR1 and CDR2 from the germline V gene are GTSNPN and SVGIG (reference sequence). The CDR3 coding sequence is TGTGCCTGGAGTGTACGGGTGAACACCGGGGAGCTGTTTTTT. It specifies CAWSVRVNTGELFF.

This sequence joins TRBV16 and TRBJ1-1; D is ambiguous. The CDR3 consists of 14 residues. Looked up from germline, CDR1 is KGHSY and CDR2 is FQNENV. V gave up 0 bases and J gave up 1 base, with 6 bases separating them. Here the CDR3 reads CASSQSGQNTEAFF. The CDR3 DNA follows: TGTGCCAGCAGCCAATCAGGCCAGAACACTGAAGCTTTCTTT. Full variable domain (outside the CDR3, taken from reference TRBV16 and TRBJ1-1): GEEVAQTPKHLVRGEGQKAKLYCAPIKGHSYVFWYQQVLKNEFKFLISFQNENVFDETGMPKERFSAKCLPNSPCSLEIQATKLEDSAVYFCASSQSGQNTEAFFGQGTRLTVV.

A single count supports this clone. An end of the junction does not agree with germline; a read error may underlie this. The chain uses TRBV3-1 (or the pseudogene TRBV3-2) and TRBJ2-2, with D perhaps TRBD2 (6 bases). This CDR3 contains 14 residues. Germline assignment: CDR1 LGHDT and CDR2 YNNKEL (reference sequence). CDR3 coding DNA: TGTGCCAGCACCCAAAGAGGGAGGACCGGGGAGCTGTTTTTT. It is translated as CASTQRGRTGELFF.

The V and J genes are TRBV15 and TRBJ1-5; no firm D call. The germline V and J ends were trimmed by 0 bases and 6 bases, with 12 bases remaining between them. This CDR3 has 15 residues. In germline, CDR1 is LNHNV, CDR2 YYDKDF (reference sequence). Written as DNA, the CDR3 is TGTGCCACCAGCAGAGATGGAAGGGTTGGTCAGCCCCAGCATTTT. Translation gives CATSRDGRVGQPQHF. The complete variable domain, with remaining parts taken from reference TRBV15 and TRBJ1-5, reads DAMVIQNPRYQVTQFGKPVTLSCSQTLNHNVMYWYQQKSSQAPKLLFHYYDKDFNNEADTPDNFQSRRPNTSFCFLDIRSPGLGDTAMYLCATSRDGRVGQPQHFGDGTRLSIL.

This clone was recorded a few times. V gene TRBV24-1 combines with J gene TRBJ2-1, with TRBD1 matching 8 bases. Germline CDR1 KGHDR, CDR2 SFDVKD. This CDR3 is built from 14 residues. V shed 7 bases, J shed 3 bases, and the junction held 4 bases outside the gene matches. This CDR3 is CATRGDRLYNEQFF. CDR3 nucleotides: TGTGCCACCAGGGGGGACAGGCTCTACAATGAGCAGTTCTTC.

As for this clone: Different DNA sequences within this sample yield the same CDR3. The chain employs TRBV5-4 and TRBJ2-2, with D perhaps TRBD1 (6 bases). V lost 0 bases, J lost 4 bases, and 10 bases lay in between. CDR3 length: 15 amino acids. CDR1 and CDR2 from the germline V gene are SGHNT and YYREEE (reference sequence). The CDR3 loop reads CASSLAGVGTGELFF. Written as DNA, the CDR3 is TGTGCCAGCAGCTTGGCAGGGGTGGGCACCGGGGAGCTGTTTTTT. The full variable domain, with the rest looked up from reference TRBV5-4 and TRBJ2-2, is ETGVTQSPTHLIKTRGQQVTLRCSSQSGHNTVSWYQQALGQGPQFIFQYYREEENGRGNFPPRFSGLQFPNYSSELNVNALELDDSALYLCASSLAGVGTGELFFGEGSRLTVL.

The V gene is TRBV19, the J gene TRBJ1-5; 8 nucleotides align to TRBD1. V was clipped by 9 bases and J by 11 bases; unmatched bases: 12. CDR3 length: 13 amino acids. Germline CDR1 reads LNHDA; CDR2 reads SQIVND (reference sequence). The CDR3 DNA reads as TGTGCCAGCAATCGACAGGGGATAGCGGCCCAGCATTTT. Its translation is CASNRQGIAAQHF.

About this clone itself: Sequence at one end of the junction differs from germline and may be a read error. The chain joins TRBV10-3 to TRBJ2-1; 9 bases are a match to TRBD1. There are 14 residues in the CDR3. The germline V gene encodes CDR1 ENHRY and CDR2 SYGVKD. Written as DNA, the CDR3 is TGTGCCAGCAGTCGACAGGGGGTGGACAATGAGCAGTTCTTC. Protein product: CASSRQGVDNEQFF.

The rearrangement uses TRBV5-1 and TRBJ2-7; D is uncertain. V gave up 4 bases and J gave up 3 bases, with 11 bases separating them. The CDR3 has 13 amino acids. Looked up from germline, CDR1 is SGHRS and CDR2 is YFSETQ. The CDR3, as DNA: TGCGCCAGCAGCCAAGACTCTTTCTACGAGCAGTACTTC. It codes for CASSQDSFYEQYF.

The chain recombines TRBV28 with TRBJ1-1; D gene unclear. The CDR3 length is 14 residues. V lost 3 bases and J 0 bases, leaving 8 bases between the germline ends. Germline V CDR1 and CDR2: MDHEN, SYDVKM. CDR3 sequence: CASSLLQMNTEAFF. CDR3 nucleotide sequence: TGTGCCAGCAGTTTGTTACAGATGAACACTGAAGCTTTCTTT.

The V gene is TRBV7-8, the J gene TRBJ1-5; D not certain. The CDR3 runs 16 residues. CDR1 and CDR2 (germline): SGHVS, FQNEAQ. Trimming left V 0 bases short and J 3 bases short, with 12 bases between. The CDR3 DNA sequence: TGTGCCAGCAGCTTAGCCCGGCAGCCTGTCAATCAGCCCCAGCATTTT. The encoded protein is CASSLARQPVNQPQHF.

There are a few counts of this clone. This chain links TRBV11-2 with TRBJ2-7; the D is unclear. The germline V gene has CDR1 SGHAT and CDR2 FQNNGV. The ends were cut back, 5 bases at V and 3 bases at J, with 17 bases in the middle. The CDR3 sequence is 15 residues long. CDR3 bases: TGTGCCAGCAGCGCCCAAATTTTAGGAGACTACGAGCAGTACTTC. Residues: CASSAQILGDYEQYF.